This T cell receptor beta chain was captured by sequencing in a study of T cell responses to AZD1222 COVID-19 vaccine. In this sample, this clone turned up a few times. Clones were sequenced by immunoSEQ multiplex PCR, and TCRdb holds only the in-frame ones, with some missing. The sample records over 150,000 clones, 90% to 95% being singletons. V was pared by 1 base and J by 5 bases, with 14 bases between. CDR3 length equals 15 residues. The germline V gene encodes CDR1 LGHDT and CDR2 YNNKEL (reference sequence). This chain connects TRBV3-1 (or the pseudogene TRBV3-2) to TRBJ1-2; TRBD1 might be the D (5 bases). Sequencing used peripheral blood, obtained on day 0 of MenACWY control vaccination. This clonotype was sampled from an adult in good health. CDR3 nucleotide sequence: TGTGCCAGCAGCCAAGTGGAAGCAGGGCGATATGGCTACACCTTC. Its translation is CASSQVEAGRYGYTF.